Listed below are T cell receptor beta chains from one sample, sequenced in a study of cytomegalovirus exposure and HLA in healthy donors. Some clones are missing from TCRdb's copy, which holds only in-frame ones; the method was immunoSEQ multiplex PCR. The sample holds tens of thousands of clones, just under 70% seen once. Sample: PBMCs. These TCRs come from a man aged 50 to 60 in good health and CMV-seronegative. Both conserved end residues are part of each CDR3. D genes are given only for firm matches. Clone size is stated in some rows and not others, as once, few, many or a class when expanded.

CDR3 protein: CASSRGRGPYEQYF
CDR3 DNA: TGTGCCAGCAGCCGCGGCAGGGGTCCCTACGAGCAGTACTTC
CDR3 length: 14
clone size: -
D gene: -
V gene: TRBV7-6
J gene: TRBJ2-7

CDR3 protein: CASSSLLADTQYF
CDR3 DNA: TGTGCCAGCTCATCCCTACTAGCAGATACGCAGTATTTT
CDR3 length: 13
clone size: -
D gene: -
V gene: TRBV18
J gene: TRBJ2-3

CDR3 protein: CASSLTGGYNEQFF
CDR3 DNA: TGTGCCAGCAGTTTAACGGGGGGGTACAATGAGCAGTTCTTC
CDR3 length: 14
clone size: -
D gene: TRBD2
V gene: TRBV28
J gene: TRBJ2-1

CDR3 protein: CASIRGGREPNEQFF
CDR3 DNA: TGTGCCAGCATCCGGGGGGGACGGGAACCCAATGAGCAGTTCTTC
CDR3 length: 15
clone size: -
D gene: -
V gene: TRBV21-1
J gene: TRBJ2-1

CDR3 protein: CASRGQGYEQYF
CDR3 DNA: TGTGCCAGCCGGGGACAGGGCTACGAGCAGTACTTC
CDR3 length: 12
clone size: -
D gene: TRBD1
V gene: TRBV6-5
J gene: TRBJ2-7

CDR3 protein: CASSQIDRVYNEQFF
CDR3 DNA: TGTGCCAGCAGCCAAATCGACCGGGTCTACAATGAGCAGTTCTTC
CDR3 length: 15
clone size: -
D gene: -
V gene: TRBV13
J gene: TRBJ2-1

CDR3 protein: CASSYRDQPQHF
CDR3 DNA: TGTGCCAGTAGCTACAGGGATCAGCCCCAGCATTTT
CDR3 length: 12
clone size: -
D gene: -
V gene: TRBV19
J gene: TRBJ1-5

CDR3 protein: CASSPGWETQYF
CDR3 DNA: TGTGCCAGCAGCCCAGGGTGGGAGACCCAGTACTTC
CDR3 length: 12
clone size: -
D gene: -
V gene: TRBV28
J gene: TRBJ2-5

CDR3 protein: CARRGLPNTGELFF
CDR3 DNA: TGTGCCCGACGAGGACTCCCGAACACCGGGGAGCTGTTTTTT
CDR3 length: 14
clone size: -
D gene: -
V gene: TRBV30
J gene: TRBJ2-2

CDR3 protein: CASSYRDRVGYTF
CDR3 DNA: TGTGCCAGCAGTTACCGGGACAGGGTCGGCTACACCTTC
CDR3 length: 13
clone size: few
D gene: TRBD1
V gene: TRBV6-5
J gene: TRBJ1-2

CDR3 protein: CASSFGLAEYTGELFF
CDR3 DNA: TGCGCCAGCAGCTTCGGACTAGCGGAGTACACCGGGGAGCTGTTTTTT
CDR3 length: 16
clone size: -
D gene: TRBD2
V gene: TRBV5-1
J gene: TRBJ2-2

CDR3 protein: CASSLWTGGTYNEQFF
CDR3 DNA: TGTGCCAGCAGCTTGTGGACAGGGGGCACCTACAATGAGCAGTTCTTC
CDR3 length: 16
clone size: -
D gene: TRBD1
V gene: TRBV5-4
J gene: TRBJ2-1

CDR3 protein: CASSATTGAEAFF
CDR3 DNA: TGCGCCAGCAGCGCTACCACAGGGGCCGAAGCTTTCTTT
CDR3 length: 13
clone size: once
D gene: TRBD1
V gene: TRBV5-1
J gene: TRBJ1-1

CDR3 protein: CAISATGTSYNEQFF
CDR3 DNA: TGTGCCATCAGTGCGACAGGGACCTCCTACAATGAGCAGTTCTTC
CDR3 length: 15
clone size: -
D gene: TRBD1
V gene: TRBV10-3
J gene: TRBJ2-1

CDR3 protein: CASSQQGNTEAFF
CDR3 DNA: TGTGCCAGCAGCCAACAGGGGAACACTGAAGCTTTCTTT
CDR3 length: 13
clone size: -
D gene: -
V gene: TRBV16
J gene: TRBJ1-1

CDR3 protein: CASSDTSGVTQYF
CDR3 DNA: TGTGCCAGCAGCGATACTAGCGGGGTAACCCAGTACTTC
CDR3 length: 13
clone size: -
D gene: TRBD2
V gene: TRBV2
J gene: TRBJ2-5

CDR3 protein: CASGRTSGDQETQYF
CDR3 DNA: TGTGCTAGTGGTCGGACTAGCGGGGACCAAGAGACCCAGTACTTC
CDR3 length: 15
clone size: -
D gene: TRBD2
V gene: TRBV12-5
J gene: TRBJ2-5

CDR3 protein: CASSRTGGEEKLFF
CDR3 DNA: TGTGCCAGTAGTCGGACAGGGGGCGAAGAAAAACTGTTTTTT
CDR3 length: 14
clone size: once
D gene: TRBD1
V gene: TRBV19
J gene: TRBJ1-4

CDR3 protein: CASSIWQYSGNTIYF
CDR3 DNA: TGTGCCAGTAGTATTTGGCAGTACTCTGGAAACACCATATATTTT
CDR3 length: 15
clone size: -
D gene: -
V gene: TRBV19
J gene: TRBJ1-3

CDR3 protein: CSVADTYQETQYF
CDR3 DNA: TGCAGCGTGGCGGACACGTACCAAGAGACCCAGTACTTC
CDR3 length: 13
clone size: few
D gene: -
V gene: TRBV29-1
J gene: TRBJ2-5

CDR3 protein: CASSRDRDRNQPQHF
CDR3 DNA: TGTGCCAGCAGCCGCGACAGGGATCGGAATCAGCCCCAGCATTTT
CDR3 length: 15
clone size: -
D gene: TRBD1
V gene: TRBV6-5
J gene: TRBJ1-5

CDR3 protein: CASSSGQGWNTEAFF
CDR3 DNA: TGTGCCAGCAGCTCAGGACAGGGTTGGAACACTGAAGCTTTCTTT
CDR3 length: 15
clone size: -
D gene: TRBD1
V gene: TRBV7-3
J gene: TRBJ1-1

CDR3 protein: CASSLAGTAGGKLFF
CDR3 DNA: TGTGCCAGCAGCTTGGCAGGGACGGCGGGAGGGAAACTGTTTTTT
CDR3 length: 15
clone size: -
D gene: -
V gene: TRBV5-6
J gene: TRBJ1-4

CDR3 protein: CASSPIGTNQPQHF
CDR3 DNA: TGTGCCAGCTCACCAATTGGGACTAATCAGCCCCAGCATTTT
CDR3 length: 14
clone size: -
D gene: -
V gene: TRBV18
J gene: TRBJ1-5

CDR3 protein: CASSQLGDYGYTF
CDR3 DNA: TGTGCCAGCAGCCAGCTCGGGGACTATGGCTACACCTTC
CDR3 length: 13
clone size: -
D gene: -
V gene: TRBV14
J gene: TRBJ1-2

CDR3 protein: CASSSTMTGFRLQPQHF
CDR3 DNA: TGTGCCAGCAGCTCCACGATGACAGGGTTTAGGTTGCAGCCCCAGCATTTT
CDR3 length: 17
clone size: -
D gene: TRBD1
V gene: TRBV7-8
J gene: TRBJ1-5

CDR3 protein: CASRSSGNPTDTQYF
CDR3 DNA: TGCGCCAGCAGAAGTAGCGGGAATCCCACAGATACGCAGTATTTT
CDR3 length: 15
clone size: -
D gene: TRBD2
V gene: TRBV5-1
J gene: TRBJ2-3

CDR3 protein: CSVVGYAGSGEQFF
CDR3 DNA: TGCAGCGTTGTGGGGTATGCGGGCTCGGGTGAGCAGTTCTTC
CDR3 length: 14
clone size: -
D gene: -
V gene: TRBV29-1
J gene: TRBJ2-1

CDR3 protein: CAWGLAGKGTDTQYF
CDR3 DNA: TGTGCCTGGGGACTAGCGGGAAAGGGCACAGATACGCAGTATTTT
CDR3 length: 15
clone size: -
D gene: TRBD2
V gene: TRBV30
J gene: TRBJ2-3

CDR3 protein: CASTKQGNTEAFF
CDR3 DNA: TGTGCCAGCACCAAACAGGGGAACACTGAAGCTTTCTTT
CDR3 length: 13
clone size: once
D gene: -
V gene: TRBV11-1
J gene: TRBJ1-1

CDR3 protein: CASSARQEQPQHF
CDR3 DNA: TGTGCCAGCAGCGCCCGACAGGAACAGCCCCAGCATTTT
CDR3 length: 13
clone size: -
D gene: -
V gene: TRBV2
J gene: TRBJ1-5

CDR3 protein: CASGGTVPNEKLFF
CDR3 DNA: TGTGCCAGCGGAGGGACAGTTCCTAATGAAAAACTGTTTTTT
CDR3 length: 14
clone size: few
D gene: TRBD1
V gene: TRBV2
J gene: TRBJ1-4

CDR3 protein: CASSLQGAQPQHF
CDR3 DNA: TGTGCCAGCAGCTTGCAGGGGGCTCAGCCCCAGCATTTT
CDR3 length: 13
clone size: -
D gene: TRBD1
V gene: TRBV7-2
J gene: TRBJ1-5

CDR3 protein: CASSLGQGEETQYF
CDR3 DNA: TGCGCCAGCAGCCTGGGACAGGGCGAGGAAACCCAGTACTTC
CDR3 length: 14
clone size: -
D gene: TRBD1
V gene: TRBV5-1
J gene: TRBJ2-5

CDR3 protein: CASSLGTGFSSGQPQHF
CDR3 DNA: TGTGCCAGCAGCCTAGGGACAGGGTTTTCCTCCGGCCAGCCCCAGCATTTT
CDR3 length: 17
clone size: -
D gene: TRBD1
V gene: TRBV9
J gene: TRBJ1-5

CDR3 protein: CASSLYDGTANQPQHF
CDR3 DNA: TGTGCCAGCAGCTTGTACGACGGGACAGCTAATCAGCCCCAGCATTTT
CDR3 length: 16
clone size: -
D gene: TRBD1
V gene: TRBV7-9
J gene: TRBJ1-5

CDR3 protein: CASSLTYEQYF
CDR3 DNA: TGTGCCAGCAGCTTAACTTACGAGCAGTACTTC
CDR3 length: 11
clone size: -
D gene: -
V gene: TRBV7-9
J gene: TRBJ2-7

CDR3 protein: CASVGQPNTEAFF
CDR3 DNA: TGTGCCAGCGTGGGACAGCCGAACACTGAAGCTTTCTTT
CDR3 length: 13
clone size: -
D gene: TRBD1
V gene: TRBV16
J gene: TRBJ1-1

CDR3 protein: CASSPGIAGDNEQFF
CDR3 DNA: TGTGCCAGCTCACCCGGGATAGCGGGAGATAATGAGCAGTTCTTC
CDR3 length: 15
clone size: few
D gene: TRBD2
V gene: TRBV18
J gene: TRBJ2-1

CDR3 protein: CASRSGAVSSYNEQFF
CDR3 DNA: TGTGCCAGCAGGTCTGGGGCGGTTTCCTCCTACAATGAGCAGTTCTTC
CDR3 length: 16
clone size: -
D gene: -
V gene: TRBV5-4
J gene: TRBJ2-1

CDR3 protein: CASSQGQGTEAFF
CDR3 DNA: TGTGCCAGCTCACAAGGACAGGGGACGGAAGCTTTCTTT
CDR3 length: 13
clone size: -
D gene: TRBD1
V gene: TRBV18
J gene: TRBJ1-1

CDR3 protein: CASSQHAGEKLFF
CDR3 DNA: TGCGCCAGCAGCCAACATGCGGGGGAAAAACTGTTTTTT
CDR3 length: 13
clone size: -
D gene: -
V gene: TRBV4-3
J gene: TRBJ1-4

CDR3 protein: CASSSRRDSGGTDTQYF
CDR3 DNA: TGTGCCAGCAGCTCTCGTAGGGACTCAGGTGGCACAGATACGCAGTATTTT
CDR3 length: 17
clone size: few
D gene: -
V gene: TRBV5-4
J gene: TRBJ2-3

CDR3 protein: CAISARDRIRTDTQYF
CDR3 DNA: TGTGCCATCAGTGCCCGGGACAGAATTCGCACAGATACGCAGTATTTT
CDR3 length: 16
clone size: few
D gene: TRBD1
V gene: TRBV10-3
J gene: TRBJ2-3

CDR3 protein: CASSREFTKNIQYF
CDR3 DNA: TGTGCCAGTAGTCGCGAGTTTACCAAAAACATTCAGTACTTC
CDR3 length: 14
clone size: once
D gene: -
V gene: TRBV19
J gene: TRBJ2-4

CDR3 protein: CASSQTTGWGETQYF
CDR3 DNA: TGCGCCAGCAGCCAGACCACAGGGTGGGGGGAGACCCAGTACTTC
CDR3 length: 15
clone size: few
D gene: -
V gene: TRBV5-1
J gene: TRBJ2-5

CDR3 protein: CASSLVAAETQYF
CDR3 DNA: TGTGCCAGCAGTTTGGTAGCGGCCGAGACCCAGTACTTC
CDR3 length: 13
clone size: -
D gene: -
V gene: TRBV5-4
J gene: TRBJ2-5

CDR3 protein: CASSQDRASVSTGELFF
CDR3 DNA: TGCGCCAGCAGCCAAGATCGGGCTAGCGTCTCCACCGGGGAGCTGTTTTTT
CDR3 length: 17
clone size: -
D gene: -
V gene: TRBV4-3
J gene: TRBJ2-2

CDR3 protein: CASSKGLPGVQPQHF
CDR3 DNA: TGTGCCAGCAGCAAGGGACTCCCCGGGGTTCAGCCCCAGCATTTT
CDR3 length: 15
clone size: -
D gene: -
V gene: TRBV7-2
J gene: TRBJ1-5

CDR3 protein: CASSREADTNSPLHF
CDR3 DNA: TGTGCCAGCAGTCGAGAGGCGGACACTAATTCACCCCTCCACTTT
CDR3 length: 15
clone size: -
D gene: -
V gene: TRBV7-2
J gene: TRBJ1-6

CDR3 protein: CASSHLGTRGGTEAFF
CDR3 DNA: TGTGCCAGCAGCCACCTCGGGACTAGGGGGGGAACTGAAGCTTTCTTT
CDR3 length: 16
clone size: -
D gene: -
V gene: TRBV14
J gene: TRBJ1-1

CDR3 protein: CASSRVGRRDTEAFF
CDR3 DNA: TGTGCCAGCAGCAGAGTGGGGCGCCGGGACACTGAAGCTTTCTTT
CDR3 length: 15
clone size: -
D gene: -
V gene: TRBV5-4
J gene: TRBJ1-1

CDR3 protein: CASSGGLAVAKNIQYF
CDR3 DNA: TGTGCCAGCAGCGGAGGGCTAGCGGTCGCCAAAAACATTCAGTACTTC
CDR3 length: 16
clone size: once
D gene: TRBD2
V gene: TRBV5-6
J gene: TRBJ2-4

CDR3 protein: CASSPWARNFGYTF
CDR3 DNA: TGTGCCAGCAGCCCGTGGGCCCGTAACTTCGGCTACACCTTC
CDR3 length: 14
clone size: -
D gene: -
V gene: TRBV5-6
J gene: TRBJ1-2

CDR3 protein: CASTGGRHEQYF
CDR3 DNA: TGTGCCAGCACCGGGGGGAGGCACGAGCAGTACTTC
CDR3 length: 12
clone size: once
D gene: TRBD2
V gene: TRBV28
J gene: TRBJ2-7